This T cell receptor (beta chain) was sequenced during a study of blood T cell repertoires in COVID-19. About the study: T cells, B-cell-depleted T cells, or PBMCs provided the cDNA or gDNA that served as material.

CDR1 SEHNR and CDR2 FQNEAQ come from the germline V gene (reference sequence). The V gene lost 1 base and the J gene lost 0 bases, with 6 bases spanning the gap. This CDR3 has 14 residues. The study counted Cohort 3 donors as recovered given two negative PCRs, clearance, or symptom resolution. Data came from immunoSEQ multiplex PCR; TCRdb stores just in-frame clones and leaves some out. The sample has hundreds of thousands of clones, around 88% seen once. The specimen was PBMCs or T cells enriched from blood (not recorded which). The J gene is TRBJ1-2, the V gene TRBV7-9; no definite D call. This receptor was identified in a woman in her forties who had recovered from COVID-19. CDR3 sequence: CASSLGQANYGYTF. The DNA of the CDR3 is TGTGCCAGCAGCTTAGGGCAGGCTAACTATGGCTACACCTTC.